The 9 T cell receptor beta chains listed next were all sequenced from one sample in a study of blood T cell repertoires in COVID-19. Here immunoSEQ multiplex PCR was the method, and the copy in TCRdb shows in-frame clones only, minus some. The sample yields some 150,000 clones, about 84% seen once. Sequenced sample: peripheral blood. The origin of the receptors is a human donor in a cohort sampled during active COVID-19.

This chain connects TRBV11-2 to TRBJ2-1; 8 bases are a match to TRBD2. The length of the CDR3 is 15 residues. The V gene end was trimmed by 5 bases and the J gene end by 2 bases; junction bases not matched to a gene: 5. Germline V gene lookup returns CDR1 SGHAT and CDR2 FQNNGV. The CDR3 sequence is CASSTSGGPYNEQFF. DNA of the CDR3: TGTGCCAGCAGCACAAGCGGGGGCCCCTACAATGAGCAGTTCTTC.

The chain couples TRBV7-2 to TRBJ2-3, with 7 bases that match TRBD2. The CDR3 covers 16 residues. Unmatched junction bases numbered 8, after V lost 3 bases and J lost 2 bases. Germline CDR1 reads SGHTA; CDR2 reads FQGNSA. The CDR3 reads CASSLFSGQFTDTQYF. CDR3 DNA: TGTGCCAGCAGCTTGTTTAGCGGGCAATTCACAGATACGCAGTATTTT.

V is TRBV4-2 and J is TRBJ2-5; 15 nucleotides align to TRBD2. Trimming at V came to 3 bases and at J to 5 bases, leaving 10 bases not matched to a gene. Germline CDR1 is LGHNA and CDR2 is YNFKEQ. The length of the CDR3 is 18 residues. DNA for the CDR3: TGTGCCAGCAGCCAGGAGATCGGGACTAGCGGGGGGTTGGAGACCCAGTACTTC. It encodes CASSQEIGTSGGLETQYF.

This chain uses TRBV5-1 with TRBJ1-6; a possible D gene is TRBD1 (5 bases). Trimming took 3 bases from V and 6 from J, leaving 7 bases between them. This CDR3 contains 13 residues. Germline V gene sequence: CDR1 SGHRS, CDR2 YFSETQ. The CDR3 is CASSSGSNSPLHF. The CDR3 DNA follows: TGCGCCAGCAGCTCAGGGTCTAATTCACCCCTCCACTTT.

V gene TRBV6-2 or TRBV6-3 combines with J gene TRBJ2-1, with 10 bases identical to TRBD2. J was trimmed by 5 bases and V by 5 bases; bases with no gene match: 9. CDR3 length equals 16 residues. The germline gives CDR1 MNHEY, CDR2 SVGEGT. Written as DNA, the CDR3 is TGTGCCAGCAGTAACCCAGTAGCGGGGGGCAACAATGAGCAGTTCTTC. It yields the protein CASSNPVAGGNNEQFF.

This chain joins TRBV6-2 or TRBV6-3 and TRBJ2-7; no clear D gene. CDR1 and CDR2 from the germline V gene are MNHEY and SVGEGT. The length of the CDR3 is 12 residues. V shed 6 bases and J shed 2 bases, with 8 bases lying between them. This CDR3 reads CASSRDTYEQYF. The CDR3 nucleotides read TGTGCCAGCAGCCGAGACACCTACGAGCAGTACTTC.

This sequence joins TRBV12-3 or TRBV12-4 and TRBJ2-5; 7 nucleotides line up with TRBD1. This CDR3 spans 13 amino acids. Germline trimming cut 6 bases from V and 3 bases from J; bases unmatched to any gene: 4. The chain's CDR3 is CASRTTGKETQYF. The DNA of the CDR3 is TGTGCCAGCAGAACGACAGGGAAAGAGACCCAGTACTTC.

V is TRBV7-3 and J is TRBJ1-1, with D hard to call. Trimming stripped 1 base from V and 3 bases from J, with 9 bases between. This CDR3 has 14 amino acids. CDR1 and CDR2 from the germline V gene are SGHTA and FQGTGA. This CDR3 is CASSLRAPYTEAFF. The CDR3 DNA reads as TGTGCCAGCAGCTTAAGGGCACCCTACACTGAAGCTTTCTTT.

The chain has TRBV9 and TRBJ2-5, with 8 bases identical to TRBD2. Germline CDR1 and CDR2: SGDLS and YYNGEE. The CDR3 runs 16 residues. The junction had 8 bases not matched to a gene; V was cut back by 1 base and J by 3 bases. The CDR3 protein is CASSVTSGTREETQYF. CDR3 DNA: TGTGCCAGCAGCGTAACTAGCGGTACGAGGGAAGAGACCCAGTACTTC.